This is a list of T cell receptor beta chains from one sample in a study of identical twins. A single record per CDR3 protein comes from TCRdb applying MiXCR to the 5' RACE reads. The repertoire holds roughly 1.6 million distinct CDR3 sequences, with around 33% as singletons. The sample consisted of cord blood. The receptors were sampled from a newborn girl in good health. Each CDR3 is given with its conserved first and last residue. Clone size, where shown, is once, few, many, or a class for clones that have expanded.

>TRBJ2-5|NA|TRBV6-1
CASSGQGRQETQYF
>TRBJ1-5|NA|TRBV19
CASSIEGHGNQPQHF
>TRBJ2-1|NA|TRBV21-1
CASSKGSLFSYNEQFF
>TRBJ2-5|NA|TRBV12-3/TRBV12-4
CASSTSGSSPLQETQYF
>TRBJ2-1|NA|TRBV15
CATSRGPTSEYNEQFF
>TRBJ2-7|NA|TRBV5-1
CASSLDVLAGVNEQYF
>TRBJ2-3|NA|TRBV20-1
CSPLAGRYTQYF
>TRBJ1-5|once|TRBV28
CASSFPDRVLQPQHF
>TRBJ2-1|NA|TRBV29-1
CSVSGLAVPRSCNEQFF
>TRBJ1-1|few|TRBV12-3/TRBV12-4
CASTQGHPNTEAFF
>TRBJ2-1|NA|TRBV20-1
CSASWGLASHNEQFF
>TRBJ2-3|few|TRBV12-3/TRBV12-4
CASSAVATDTQYF
>TRBJ1-5|NA|TRBV28
CASSFTGSRNQPQHF
>TRBJ1-2|many|TRBV7-2
CASSSRFSTDPNYGYTF
>TRBJ2-7|NA|TRBV5-1
CASSLASGIYNEQSF
>TRBJ2-5|NA|TRBV5-1
CASSSQTGETQYF
>TRBJ1-2|few|TRBV5-5
CASSLARTGGGYTF